This TCR beta chain is from a study of Graves' ophthalmopathy and Graves' hyperthyroidism. General study findings and limits: Built on 13 signatures, a model told ophthalmopathy apart from stable hyperthyroidism with over 85% sensitivity and less than 82% specificity.

Other autoimmune disease, uncontrolled infection, pregnancy and lactation led to exclusion. Investigators amplified TCR beta CDR3 regions from RNA transcripts. An opening RT-PCR round employed HTBI primers and preceded a second-round multiplex PCR. TCRdb recomputed calls from the multiplex PCR reads with MiXCR, one row per CDR3 protein. The sample lists about 400,000 distinct CDR3 sequences, 15% occurring once. The sample holds many counts of this clonotype. Its antigen is unidentified. The CDR3 is 13 residues long. Trimming took 5 bases from V and 2 from J; bases not matched to a gene: 2. The sequence came from a woman aged 18-30 years with stable Graves' hyperthyroidism. This chain connects TRBV12-3 or TRBV12-4 to TRBJ2-7, with TRBD1 identical over 8 bases. The sample comprised peripheral blood. This CDR3 is CASSLQGAYEQYF. Here the CDR3 DNA reads TGTGCCAGCAGTCTACAGGGGGCCTACGAGCAGTACTTC.